The 13 T cell receptor beta chains below all came from one sample that was sequenced in a study of shared clonotypes between healthy human individuals. The assay was immunoSEQ multiplex PCR, and TCRdb's table has in-frame clones only and misses some. The repertoire has 1.5 million to 2.5 million clones, roughly 95% of them found once; the top ten carry 1% to 1.5%. As defined, naive CD8 cells were CD45RO-negative and positively selected for CCR7, with terminally differentiated effector memory CD45RA+ cells excluded. The sample was naive CD8+ T cells sorted from blood. The receptor source for this set is a man younger than 35 in good health.

The table lists this clone with a count of one. V usage is TRBV5-6 and J usage is TRBJ2-5, with TRBD2 matching over 10 bases. V lost 3 bases, J lost 4 bases, and 12 bases stayed unmatched. Germline assignment: CDR1 SGHDT and CDR2 YYEEEE. The CDR3 runs to 17 residues. CDR3 sequence (DNA): TGTGCCAGCAGCTGGGCCTTCGGGCTAGCGGGAGTAGAGACCCAGTACTTC. Its protein product is CASSWAFGLAGVETQYF.

The chain has TRBV4-3 and TRBJ2-1, with TRBD2 matching 11 bases. Germline values: CDR1 LGHNA, CDR2 YSLEER. The CDR3 runs 18 residues. V lost 2 bases, J lost 0 bases, and 6 bases stayed unmatched. CDR3: CASSQTPSGGSSYNEQFF. The CDR3 coding sequence is TGCGCCAGCAGCCAAACCCCTAGCGGGGGGAGCTCCTACAATGAGCAGTTCTTC.

The V gene is TRBV2, the J gene TRBJ1-5; TRBD1 matches at 9 bases. V dropped 7 bases and J dropped 4; count of bases not matched to a gene: 5. The CDR3 is made up of 14 amino acids. The V gene's germline CDR1 is SNHLY and CDR2 FYNNEI. The CDR3: CASTRDRANQPQHF. CDR3 sequence (DNA): TGTGCCAGCACCCGGGACAGGGCTAATCAGCCCCAGCATTTT.

This chain links TRBV2 with TRBJ2-7; D remains unclear. V lost 1 base to trimming and J lost 4 bases, with 8 bases between them. The CDR3 is 13 amino acids. Per the germline V gene, CDR1 is SNHLY and CDR2 is FYNNEI. The CDR3 nucleotides read TGTGCCAGCAGTGAAGGACCGCAGTACGAGCAGTACTTC. Translating gives CASSEGPQYEQYF.

About this clone itself: Other DNA variants within this sample encode the same CDR3. The CDR3, as DNA: TGTGCCAGCAGCACATCCGGGACAGGGGACAATGAGCAGTTCTTC. As protein: CASSTSGTGDNEQFF. This chain connects TRBV7-9 to TRBJ2-1; 10 bases agree with TRBD1. J gave up 5 bases and V 5 bases, and 6 bases lay outside the gene matches. The CDR3 has 15 amino acids. The germline gives CDR1 SEHNR, CDR2 FQNEAQ (reference sequence).

This rearrangement joins TRBV11-2 to TRBJ2-5; 7 bases align to TRBD2. Trimming took 5 bases from V and 4 from J; bases not matched to a gene: 13. The CDR3 spans 16 residues. Germline V lookup: CDR1 SGHAT, CDR2 FQNNGV. CDR3 sequence: CASSALLGGEGETQYF. The DNA for the CDR3 is TGTGCCAGCAGCGCCTTGTTGGGTGGGGAGGGAGAGACCCAGTACTTC.

This clone was seen only once. Other DNA sequences in the sample encode the same CDR3. The CDR3 here is CASSLTGNEQFF. The CDR3 DNA follows: TGTGCCAGCAGCTTAACGGGCAATGAGCAGTTCTTC. This sequence joins TRBV13 and TRBJ2-1, with D unclear. The CDR3 loop spans 12 amino acids. CDR1 is PRHDT, CDR2 FYEKMQ, per germline (reference sequence). V gave up 2 bases and J gave up 6 bases, with 5 bases separating them.

The chain combines TRBV13 with TRBJ2-7; D is unclear. This CDR3 contains 15 residues. Trimming took 0 bases from V and 0 from J, leaving 9 bases between them. CDR1 and CDR2 (germline): PRHDT, FYEKMQ (reference sequence). The CDR3 loop is CASSLGLHSSYEQYF. The CDR3 nucleotides read TGTGCCAGCAGCTTAGGACTACACAGCTCCTACGAGCAGTACTTC.

The chain has TRBV19 and TRBJ2-1; 7 positions match TRBD2. CDR3 length equals 15 residues. The ends lost 2 bases at V and 4 bases at J; junction bases unmatched: 5. Germline assignment: CDR1 LNHDA and CDR2 SQIVND (reference sequence). CDR3 DNA: TGTGCCAGTAGTATACTCTCTAGCGGATACAATGAGCAGTTCTTC. It translates to CASSILSSGYNEQFF. The complete variable domain, with remaining parts taken from reference TRBV19 and TRBJ2-1, reads DGGITQSPKYLFRKEGQNVTLSCEQNLNHDAMYWYRQDPGQGLRLIYYSQIVNDFQKGDIAEGYSVSREKKESFPLTVTSAQKNPTAFYLCASSILSSGYNEQFFGPGTRLTVL.

This clone showed up just once. The V gene is TRBV2, the J gene TRBJ2-1; TRBD2 aligns across 10 bases. Germline V CDR1 and CDR2: SNHLY, FYNNEI. This CDR3 region has 18 residues. Unmatched junction bases numbered 16, after V lost 7 bases and J lost 4 bases. The CDR3 DNA is TGTGCCAGCACCGAAAGTTGGCTAGCGGGAGATTTTTACAATGAGCAGTTCTTC. Translated: CASTESWLAGDFYNEQFF.

This chain links TRBV6-4 with TRBJ2-7, with unresolved D. The CDR3 has 13 amino acids. The germline V gene encodes CDR1 MRHNA and CDR2 SNTAGT. With 4 bases removed from V and 2 bases from J, the gap between germline ends came to 9 bases. The CDR3 DNA reads TGTGCCAGCAGTGCAGGACGGACCTACGAGCAGTACTTC. It yields the protein CASSAGRTYEQYF.

CDR3: CASSLGWAGGIDNEQFF. The CDR3 DNA is TGTGCCAGCAGCTTAGGGTGGGCCGGGGGTATTGACAATGAGCAGTTCTTC. The gene calls are TRBV13 and TRBJ2-1; D perhaps matches TRBD2 (6 bases). Germline CDR1 PRHDT, CDR2 FYEKMQ (reference sequence). The CDR3 loop spans 17 amino acids. Deletions cut 0 bases from V and 5 bases from J, with 17 bases between.

The chain has TRBV28 and TRBJ2-7; possibly TRBD2 for D (5 bases). From germline, CDR1 is MDHEN and CDR2 SYDVKM. The CDR3 extends over 12 amino acids. Trimming shortened V by 6 bases and J by 3 bases, and 9 bases separated the two germline ends. The CDR3 DNA follows: TGTGCCAGCAGGGACGGACTCTACGAGCAGTACTTC. Protein product: CASRDGLYEQYF.